The clone carrying this T cell receptor beta chain was found once. Its antigen is not known. The assay was immunoSEQ multiplex PCR, and TCRdb's table has in-frame clones only and misses some. Among roughly 64,000 clones listed, 80% to 90% were seen once. The length of the CDR3 is 13 residues. Germline assignment: CDR1 LNHDA and CDR2 SQIVND (reference sequence). The V and J ends lost 5 bases and 5 bases, in that order; junction bases with no gene match: 3. The sample originates from a study of OX40 agonist ivuxolimab in advanced cancers. Study at large: Patients achieving partial responses numbered three: one hepatocellular carcinoma case and two cutaneous melanoma cases. The study's findings and limits: Antigen specificity remained undetermined for the expanded peripheral T cells.

The timepoints at which blood was sampled were baseline, cycle 4 day 1, and cycle 7 day 1. The sequences come from CD4+ or CD8+ T cells sorted from blood, collected in a trial of the OX40 agonist ivuxolimab. This TCR was recovered from an adult with an advanced solid tumor such as melanoma, head and neck, liver or kidney cancer. The chain links TRBV19 to TRBJ2-7; TRBD2 matches at 10 bases. The CDR3 DNA reads TGTGCCAGTAGTCTAGCGGGAGCTGACGAGCAGTACTTC. It encodes CASSLAGADEQYF. The full variable domain, its missing parts supplied by reference TRBV19 and TRBJ2-7, is DGGITQSPKYLFRKEGQNVTLSCEQNLNHDAMYWYRQDPGQGLRLIYYSQIVNDFQKGDIAEGYSVSREKKESFPLTVTSAQKNPTAFYLCASSLAGADEQYFGPGTRLTVT.